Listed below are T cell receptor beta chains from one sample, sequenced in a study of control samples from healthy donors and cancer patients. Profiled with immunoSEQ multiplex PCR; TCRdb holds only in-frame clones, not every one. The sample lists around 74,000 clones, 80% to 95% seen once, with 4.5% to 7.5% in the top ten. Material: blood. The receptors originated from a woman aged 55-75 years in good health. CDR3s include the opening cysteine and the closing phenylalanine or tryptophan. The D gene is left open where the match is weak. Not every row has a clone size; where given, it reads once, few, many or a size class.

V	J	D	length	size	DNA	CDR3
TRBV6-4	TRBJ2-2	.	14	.	TGTGCCAGCAGTGCCGGGGCCAACACCGGGGAGCTGTTTTTT	CASSAGANTGELFF
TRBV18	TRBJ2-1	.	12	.	TGTGCCAGCTCACCCGACCGAGAAGAGCAGTTCTTC	CASSPDREEQFF
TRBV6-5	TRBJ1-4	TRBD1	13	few	TGTGCCAGCAGCCGGGACAGGGGTGAAAAACTGTTTTTT	CASSRDRGEKLFF
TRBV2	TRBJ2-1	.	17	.	TGTGCCAGCAGCCCTGACAGGTTAAGGTCCCCGGACGATGAGCAGTTCTTC	CASSPDRLRSPDDEQFF
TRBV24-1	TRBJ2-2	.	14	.	TGTGCCACCAGTGATTTGCAAGGCACCGGGGAGCTGTTTTTT	CATSDLQGTGELFF
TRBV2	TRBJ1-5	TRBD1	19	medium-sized	TGTGCCAGCAGTGAAGCTACAGCCGGGACAGGGAGAAGCGATCAGCCCCAGCATTTT	CASSEATAGTGRSDQPQHF
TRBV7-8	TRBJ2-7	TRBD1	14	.	TGTGCCAGTAACCTTGGGACAGGGGGATACGAGCAGTACTTC	CASNLGTGGYEQYF
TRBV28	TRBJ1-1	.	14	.	TGTGCCAGCATCGTGGGTGATGGCAGGGCTTTTGCTTTCTTT	CASIVGDGRAFAFF
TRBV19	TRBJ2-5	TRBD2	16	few	TGTGCCAGTAGTAACGCCGGGACTAGCGGGGAAGAGACCCAGTACTTC	CASSNAGTSGEETQYF
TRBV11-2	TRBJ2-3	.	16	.	TGTGCCAGCAGCTTAGGCACAGGGATCGTAACAGATACGCAGTATTTT	CASSLGTGIVTDTQYF
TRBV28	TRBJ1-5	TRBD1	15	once	TGTGCCAGCTGCCAGTTAAGGACAGGGGATCAGCCCCAGCATTTT	CASCQLRTGDQPQHF
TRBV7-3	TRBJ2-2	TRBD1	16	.	TGTGCCAGCAGCCTTGGACAGGGGATAAACACCGGGGAGCTGTTTTTT	CASSLGQGINTGELFF
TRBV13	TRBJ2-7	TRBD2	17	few	TGTGCCAGCAGCTTAGCGTTCACTGGCGGGAGGCCGTACGAGCAGTACTTC	CASSLAFTGGRPYEQYF
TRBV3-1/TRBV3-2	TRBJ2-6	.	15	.	TGTGCCAGCAGTCCCCGGTTTTCTGGGGCCAACGTCCTGACTTTC	CASSPRFSGANVLTF
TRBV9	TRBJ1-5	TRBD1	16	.	TGTGCCAGCAGCCTCGGGACAGCGTATAGCAATCAGCCCCAGCATTTT	CASSLGTAYSNQPQHF
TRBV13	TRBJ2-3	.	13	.	TGTGCCAGCAGCTTAGGGAGAAGAGATACGCAGTATTTT	CASSLGRRDTQYF
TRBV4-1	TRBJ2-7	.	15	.	TGCGCCAGCAGCCGGCAAGGGGGGCGCGAAAACGAGCAGTACTTC	CASSRQGGRENEQYF
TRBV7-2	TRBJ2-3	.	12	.	TGTGCCAGCAGACCGGGAGCAGATACGCAGTATTTT	CASRPGADTQYF
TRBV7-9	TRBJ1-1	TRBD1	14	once	TGTGCCAGCAGCTTTGGACAGGCGGACACTGAAGCTTTCTTT	CASSFGQADTEAFF
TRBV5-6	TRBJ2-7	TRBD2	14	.	TGTGCCAGCAGCTCAAGCGGGAGTACTTACGAGCAGTACTTC	CASSSSGSTYEQYF
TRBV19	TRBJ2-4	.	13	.	TGTCCCCTCAGCGGGTTAGCCAAAAACATTCAGTACTTC	CPLSGLAKNIQYF
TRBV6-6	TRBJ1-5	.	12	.	TGTGCCAGCAGAGGAAGCAATCAGCCCCAGCATTTT	CASRGSNQPQHF
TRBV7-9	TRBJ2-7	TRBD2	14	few	TGTGCCAGCAGCTTGGCTAGCGGGAGATACGAGCAGTACTTC	CASSLASGRYEQYF
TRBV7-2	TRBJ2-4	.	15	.	TGTGCCAGCAGCTTAGCCACAGCATCCAAAAACATTCAGTACTTC	CASSLATASKNIQYF
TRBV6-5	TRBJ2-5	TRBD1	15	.	TGTGCCAGCAGTTACGACGGGACAGGTGGGGAGACCCAGTACTTC	CASSYDGTGGETQYF
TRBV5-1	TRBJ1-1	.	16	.	TGCGCCAGCAGAGAAGGGGTTTCGTCCCTGACCGCTGAAGCTTTCTTT	CASREGVSSLTAEAFF
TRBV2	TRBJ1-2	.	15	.	TGTGCCAGCACTTATTTGGCAGGAGATAACTATGGCTACACCTTC	CASTYLAGDNYGYTF
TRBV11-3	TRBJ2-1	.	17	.	TGTGCCAGCAGCTTAGATCGGGGGGCAAGCTCCTACAATGAGCAGTTCTTC	CASSLDRGASSYNEQFF
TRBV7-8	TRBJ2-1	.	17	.	TGTGCCAGCACCCCCGCATCGTTCGGCGGGGCTTACAATGAGCAGTTCTTC	CASTPASFGGAYNEQFF
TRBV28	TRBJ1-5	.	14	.	TGTGCCAGCAGTTTCGGGTCGGGAATTCAGCCCCAGCATTTT	CASSFGSGIQPQHF
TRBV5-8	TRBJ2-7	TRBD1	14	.	TGTGCCAGCAACACTCCACAGGGGTTATACGAGCAGTACTTC	CASNTPQGLYEQYF
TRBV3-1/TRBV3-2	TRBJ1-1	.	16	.	TGTGCCAGCACCCTCCACAGTCCAGTCCGCGACACTGAAGCTTTCTTT	CASTLHSPVRDTEAFF
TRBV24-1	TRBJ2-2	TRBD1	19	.	TGTGCCACCAGTGATCAGCACGAATGGACAGGCATGAACACCGGGGAGCTGTTTTTT	CATSDQHEWTGMNTGELFF
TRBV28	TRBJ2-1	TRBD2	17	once	TGTGCCAGCAGTGAAAAAAGGGGACTAGCGGTGGTCAATGAGCAGTTCTTC	CASSEKRGLAVVNEQFF
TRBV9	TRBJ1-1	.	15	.	TGTGCCAGCAGCGTAGTAAATACTTGGGGCACTGAAGCTTTCTTT	CASSVVNTWGTEAFF
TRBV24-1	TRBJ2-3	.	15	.	TGTGCCACCAGTGATAGGGGGGCAGGGGCAGATACGCAGTATTTT	CATSDRGAGADTQYF
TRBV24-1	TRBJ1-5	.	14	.	TGTGCCACCAGTGAGGCGGGGGGCCGGCAGCCCCAGCATTTT	CATSEAGGRQPQHF
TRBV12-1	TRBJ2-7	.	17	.	TGTGCCAGCAGCCACTTTTCTCGGGTGGTCCGGGAGTGGGAGCAGTACTTC	CASSHFSRVVREWEQYF
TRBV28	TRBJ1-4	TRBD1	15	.	TGTGCCAGCAGTCGGACCCAGGGGGCGGGTGAAAAACTGTTTTTT	CASSRTQGAGEKLFF
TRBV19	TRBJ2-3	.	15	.	TGTGCCAGTAGTATGAAGTGGGACTCCTACCATACGCAGTATTTT	CASSMKWDSYHTQYF
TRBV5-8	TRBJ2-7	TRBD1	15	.	TGTGCCAGCAGCCCGGGACAGGGAAAGACCTACGAGCAGTACTTC	CASSPGQGKTYEQYF
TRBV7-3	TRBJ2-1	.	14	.	TGTGCCAGCAGCTTAACTAGGGGTTCCAATGAGCAGTTCTTC	CASSLTRGSNEQFF
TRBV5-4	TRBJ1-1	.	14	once	TGTGCCAGCAGCTTGATAACGACGAACACTGAAGCTTTCTTT	CASSLITTNTEAFF
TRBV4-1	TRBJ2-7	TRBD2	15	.	TGCGCCAGCAGCCAAGCAGAATCCGGGACTAGGGGGCAGTACTTC	CASSQAESGTRGQYF
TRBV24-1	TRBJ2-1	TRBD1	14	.	TGTGCCACCAGTGAACCCGGACAGGGGCAACCTACGCTCTTC	CATSEPGQGQPTLF
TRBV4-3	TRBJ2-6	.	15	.	TGCGCCAGCAGCCATTCCTGGTCTGGGGCCAACGTCCTGACTTTC	CASSHSWSGANVLTF
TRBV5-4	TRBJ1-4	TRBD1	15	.	TGTGCCAGCAGCAGAGACAGGGCAACTAATGAAAAACTGTTTTTT	CASSRDRATNEKLFF